The 20 T cell receptor beta chains below come from one sample, sequenced in a study of cytomegalovirus exposure and HLA in healthy donors. The PCR used 60 Vbeta and 13 Jbeta primers. The protocol was immunoSEQ multiplex PCR, while the TCRdb copy is restricted to in-frame clones and leaves out a portion. The table shows roughly 160,000 clones, with about 72% occurring only once. The source material was PBMCs. The receptors come from a girl under 18 in good health and CMV-seronegative.

V and J are TRBV7-2 and TRBJ2-2; D is perhaps TRBD2 (6 bases). The CDR3 has 18 residues. Germline-derived CDR1 and CDR2 are SGHTA and FQGNSA. V shed 5 bases and J shed 5 bases, with 24 bases lying between them. CDR3 nucleotide sequence: TGTGCCAGCAGCCCGCCAATTCTAGCGTTGGGGTTAACCGGGGAGCTGTTTTTT. Protein product: CASSPPILALGLTGELFF.

The chain has TRBV5-4 and TRBJ2-1; TRBD2 is a possible D gene (5 bases). Germline V gene sequence: CDR1 SGHNT, CDR2 YYREEE (reference sequence). Trimming removed 4 bases from V and 0 bases from J, with 11 bases in between. This CDR3 has 15 residues. The CDR3: CASSPRLRSYNEQFF. The DNA for the CDR3 is TGTGCCAGCAGCCCTAGACTACGCTCCTACAATGAGCAGTTCTTC.

The V call is TRBV15, the J call TRBJ1-1; 7 nucleotides agree with TRBD1. This CDR3 contains 18 residues. Germline CDR1 LNHNV, CDR2 YYDKDF (reference sequence). With V trimmed by 0 bases and J by 11 bases, 21 bases remained unmatched. This CDR3 is CATSRDGAWGQSDRRAFF. CDR3 bases: TGTGCCACCAGCAGAGATGGGGCATGGGGACAGTCCGATCGGCGGGCTTTCTTT.

V is TRBV10-3 and J is TRBJ1-1, with TRBD1 as a possible D gene (5 bases). This CDR3 is built from 15 residues. The V gene's germline CDR1 is ENHRY and CDR2 SYGVKD. The V gene lost 4 bases and the J gene lost 1 base, with 13 bases spanning the gap. The CDR3 DNA reads TGTGCCATCAGTGCTCCCGGGACTTCGAACACTGAAGCTTTCTTT. Translation gives CAISAPGTSNTEAFF.

V gene TRBV7-6 combines with J gene TRBJ2-1; tentatively, D is TRBD2 (5 bases). Germline CDR1 SGHVS, CDR2 FNYEAQ. The length of the CDR3 is 16 residues. Deletions cut 1 base from V and 7 bases from J, with 17 bases between. The CDR3 coding sequence is TGTGCCAGCAGCTTAGGTTCCGGGGTAGGAAAGAATGAGCAGTTCTTC. It codes for CASSLGSGVGKNEQFF.

V gene TRBV15 combines with J gene TRBJ2-1, with 11 nucleotides matching TRBD1. Germline V gene data show CDR1 as LNHNV and CDR2 as YYDKDF (reference sequence). The CDR3 covers 14 residues. V was pared by 8 bases and J by 6 bases, with 6 bases of the junction left unmatched. The CDR3 nucleotides read TGTGCCACCTCTTGGGGACAGGGGGGCAATGAGCAGTTCTTC. This translates into CATSWGQGGNEQFF.

The chain carries TRBV29-1 and TRBJ2-1, with a tentative D call TRBD2 (5 bases). Germline CDR1 SQVTM, CDR2 ANQGSEA. Trimming left V 0 bases short and J 7 bases short, with 7 bases between. This CDR3 is built from 12 residues. CDR3 DNA: TGCAGCGTTGAAGAGCGGGTAAATGAGCAGTTCTTC. It translates to CSVEERVNEQFF.

The J gene is TRBJ2-1, the V gene TRBV5-1; 11 bases map to TRBD2. The V and J ends lost 1 base and 5 bases, in that order; junction bases with no gene match: 5. The CDR3 spans 16 residues. Germline V gene sequence: CDR1 SGHRS, CDR2 YFSETQ. CDR3 in amino acids: CASSLTVAGGHNEQFF. CDR3 nucleotide sequence: TGCGCCAGCAGCTTGACTGTAGCGGGGGGGCACAATGAGCAGTTCTTC.

The chain has TRBV2 and TRBJ1-2; no firm D call. Germline CDR1 SNHLY, CDR2 FYNNEI. Trimming removed 7 bases from V and 9 bases from J, with 21 bases in between. The CDR3 is 14 amino acids. CDR3 region: CASNSRSTTRSYTF. For the CDR3, the DNA is TGTGCCAGCAATTCAAGGTCCACTACAAGGAGCTACACCTTC.

The chain has TRBV9 and TRBJ1-3, with a tentative D call TRBD1 (5 bases). V was shortened by 0 bases and J by 0 bases, with 10 bases between the two germline ends. Germline V gene sequence: CDR1 SGDLS, CDR2 YYNGEE. The CDR3 consists of 16 residues. In DNA form, the CDR3 reads TGTGCCAGCAGCGTAGCGGAGGGGATCTCTGGAAACACCATATATTTT. This translates into CASSVAEGISGNTIYF.

The genes are TRBV29-1 and TRBJ1-2, with a weak D call TRBD1 (6 bases). The V end was cut by 7 bases, the J end by 8 bases, with 20 bases between. The CDR3 is 13 amino acids. CDR1 is SQVTM, CDR2 ANQGSEA, per germline. The CDR3, as DNA: TGCAGCGCCGGGGACCTGACTGGGGGCGGCTACACCTTC. Its translation: CSAGDLTGGGYTF.

The chain has TRBV11-2 and TRBJ2-3; 13 bases agree with TRBD2. This CDR3 spans 17 amino acids. CDR1 and CDR2 from the germline V gene are SGHAT and FQNNGV. V shed 5 bases and J 0 bases; nucleotides not matched to a gene: 5. In DNA, the CDR3 is TGTGCCAGCAGCCTCGGGACTAGCGGGGAAAGCACAGATACGCAGTATTTT. Translating gives CASSLGTSGESTDTQYF.

This clone occurred once. V gene TRBV11-3 combines with J gene TRBJ2-7; D gene unclear. V was pared by 3 bases and J by 0 bases, with 9 bases between. Germline CDR1 reads SGHNT; CDR2 reads YENEEA. The CDR3 has 14 amino acids. CDR3 bases: TGTGCCAGCAGCTTCAACTCGAACTCCTACGAGCAGTACTTC. It translates to CASSFNSNSYEQYF. Combining the CDR3 with reference TRBV11-3 and TRBJ2-7 gives the whole variable domain EAGVVQSPRYKIIEKKQPVAFWCNPISGHNTLYWYLQNLGQGPELLIRYENEEAVDDSQLPKDRFSAERLKGVDSTLKIQPAELGDSAVYLCASSFNSNSYEQYFGPGTRLTVT.

This clone came up a few times. The rearrangement uses TRBV14 and TRBJ1-2, with D hard to call. This CDR3 comprises 12 residues. Germline CDR1 SGHDN, CDR2 FVKESK. Trimming shortened V by 3 bases and J by 2 bases, and 4 bases separated the two germline ends. The CDR3: CASSQANYGYTF. CDR3 DNA sequence: TGTGCCAGCAGCCAGGCCAACTATGGCTACACCTTC.

The V and J genes are TRBV11-2 and TRBJ2-5, with D perhaps matching TRBD1 (5 bases). Germline V lookup: CDR1 SGHAT, CDR2 FQNNGV. V dropped 5 bases and J dropped 7 bases, with 8 bases sitting between them. The CDR3 is 11 residues long. The CDR3, as DNA: TGTGCCAGCAGCCCCCAGGGGACCCAGTACTTC. Its translation: CASSPQGTQYF.

The V call is TRBV7-6, the J call TRBJ2-5; TRBD1 is a possible D gene (5 bases). Trimming stripped 1 base from V and 1 base from J, with 10 bases between. Germline CDR1 and CDR2: SGHVS and FNYEAQ. CDR3 length equals 15 residues. The CDR3 reads CASSLVGAPQETQYF. The CDR3 region has the DNA TGTGCCAGCAGCTTAGTAGGGGCGCCCCAAGAGACCCAGTACTTC.

Of note for this clone: The same CDR3 also results from other DNA sequences found in this sample. This chain connects TRBV5-4 to TRBJ2-7, with D perhaps TRBD1 (6 bases). Looked up from germline, CDR1 is SGHNT and CDR2 is YYREEE (reference sequence). Trimming cost V 0 bases and J 1 base, with 11 bases left between them. CDR3 length: 15 residues. The CDR3 reads CASSLGQGRSYEQYF. In nucleotides, the CDR3 is TGTGCCAGCAGCTTGGGGCAGGGGAGATCCTACGAGCAGTACTTC.

This clone was seen more than once but under ten times. The chain carries TRBV4-1 and TRBJ2-1, with 8 bases that match TRBD1. This CDR3 spans 16 amino acids. Losses at the gene ends were 4 bases for V and 6 bases for J; bases not matched to a gene: 11. The germline gives CDR1 MGHRA, CDR2 YSYEKL. The CDR3: CASSPLDRGFFNEQFF. The DNA of the CDR3 is TGCGCCAGCAGCCCCCTTGACAGGGGATTTTTCAATGAGCAGTTCTTC.

The chain has TRBV4-2 and TRBJ2-7, with D tentatively TRBD1 (6 bases). From germline, CDR1 is LGHNA and CDR2 YNFKEQ. V was cut by 0 bases and J by 3 bases, with 12 bases left in between. There are 15 residues in the CDR3. CDR3 loop: CASSQDLRTVYEQYF. The CDR3 nucleotides read TGTGCCAGCAGCCAAGACCTTAGGACAGTCTACGAGCAGTACTTC.

The chain joins TRBV2 to TRBJ2-7, with D perhaps matching TRBD2 (6 bases). CDR3 length: 14 residues. V was trimmed by 7 bases and J by 3 bases, leaving 16 bases between them. Germline V gene sequence: CDR1 SNHLY, CDR2 FYNNEI. CDR3 sequence: CASTPWTGDYEQYF. CDR3 DNA sequence: TGTGCCAGCACCCCTTGGACGGGGGACTACGAGCAGTACTTC.